A selection of T cell receptor beta chains follows, all from one sample in a study of T cell repertoires in cytomegalovirus infection. Each CDR3 protein gets one entry after TCRdb re-called the reads with MiXCR. This table has around 530,000 distinct CDR3 sequences, around 27% appearing once. Sequencing used PBMCs. The receptor source for this set is a human donor in good health (CMV status not recorded). Some clones in this sample may be carry-over from other donors' samples. CDR3s include the opening cysteine and the closing phenylalanine or tryptophan. A D gene is named only where the DNA matches it firmly. Size values are once, few and many counts, or a class for expanded clones, and some rows have none.

j_call: TRBJ2-7; d_call: TRBD2; clone_size: many; v_call: TRBV7-2; cdr3_aa: CASSLLSVVSGTLQYF; cdr3_nt: TGTGCCAGCAGCTTATTATCGGTGGTTAGCGGGACATTGCAGTACTTC
j_call: TRBJ1-1; d_call: NA; clone_size: many; v_call: TRBV7-8; cdr3_aa: CASSLGTVQRGMNTEAFF; cdr3_nt: TGTGCCAGCAGCTTAGGCACGGTTCAGAGGGGCATGAACACTGAAGCTTTCTTT
j_call: TRBJ1-2; d_call: NA; clone_size: NA; v_call: TRBV5-1; cdr3_aa: CASSQGTPNYGYTF; cdr3_nt: TGCGCCAGCAGCCAAGGGACGCCCAACTATGGCTACACCTTC
j_call: TRBJ1-4; d_call: NA; clone_size: NA; v_call: TRBV3-1; cdr3_aa: CASSQRAPGGDEKLFF; cdr3_nt: TGTGCCAGCAGCCAGAGGGCCCCCGGGGGCGACGAAAAACTGTTTTTT
j_call: TRBJ2-7; d_call: TRBD1; clone_size: few; v_call: TRBV28; cdr3_aa: CASGQGAREQYF; cdr3_nt: TGTGCCAGCGGACAGGGGGCACGAGAGCAGTACTTC
j_call: TRBJ2-4; d_call: TRBD2; clone_size: NA; v_call: TRBV4-2; cdr3_aa: CASSLKREVAKNIQYF; cdr3_nt: TGTGCCAGCAGCCTCAAGCGGGAGGTGGCCAAAAACATTCAGTACTTC
j_call: TRBJ2-1; d_call: TRBD2; clone_size: NA; v_call: TRBV7-9; cdr3_aa: CASSLAVSPGLLPDEQFF; cdr3_nt: TGTGCCAGCAGCTTAGCGGTGTCACCGGGACTACTTCCGGATGAGCAGTTCTTC
j_call: TRBJ1-5; d_call: NA; clone_size: many; v_call: TRBV7-2; cdr3_aa: CASSLAVSQYSNQPQHF; cdr3_nt: TGTGCCAGCAGCTTAGCGGTTTCGCAATATAGCAATCAGCCCCAGCATTTT
j_call: TRBJ2-1; d_call: NA; clone_size: NA; v_call: TRBV3-1; cdr3_aa: CASSQDTSGNEQFF; cdr3_nt: TGTGCCAGCAGCCAAGACACCAGCGGCAATGAGCAGTTCTTC
j_call: TRBJ1-5; d_call: TRBD1; clone_size: few; v_call: TRBV5-1; cdr3_aa: CASSLTGEGNQPQHF; cdr3_nt: TGCGCCAGCAGCTTGACAGGGGAGGGCAATCAGCCCCAGCATTTT
j_call: TRBJ1-1; d_call: TRBD1; clone_size: few; v_call: TRBV6-8; cdr3_aa: CASSYWGTANTEAFF; cdr3_nt: TGTGCCAGCAGTTACTGGGGGACAGCGAACACTGAAGCTTTCTTT
j_call: TRBJ1-1; d_call: NA; clone_size: NA; v_call: TRBV30; cdr3_aa: CAWRVHRNTEAFF; cdr3_nt: TGTGCCTGGAGAGTCCATCGGAACACTGAAGCTTTCTTT
j_call: TRBJ2-7; d_call: TRBD1; clone_size: many; v_call: TRBV6-2/TRBV6-3; cdr3_aa: CASSQTGGREYEQYF; cdr3_nt: TGTGCCAGCAGCCAAACAGGGGGAAGAGAGTACGAGCAGTACTTC
j_call: TRBJ2-2; d_call: TRBD2; clone_size: NA; v_call: TRBV6-1; cdr3_aa: CASSGRAAGELFF; cdr3_nt: TGTGCCAGCAGCGGGAGGGCGGCCGGGGAGCTGTTTTTT
j_call: TRBJ1-2; d_call: NA; clone_size: many; v_call: TRBV7-8; cdr3_aa: CASSLEGLAAGDGYTF; cdr3_nt: TGTGCCAGCAGCTTAGAAGGTTTAGCCGCAGGCGATGGCTACACCTTC
j_call: TRBJ1-2; d_call: NA; clone_size: many; v_call: TRBV7-2; cdr3_aa: CASSFRGGYTF; cdr3_nt: TGTGCCAGCAGCTTCAGGGGCGGCTACACCTTC
j_call: TRBJ1-6; d_call: NA; clone_size: NA; v_call: TRBV27; cdr3_aa: CASRSTVNSPLHF; cdr3_nt: TGTGCCAGCAGATCGACAGTGAATTCACCCCTCCACTTT
j_call: TRBJ1-1; d_call: NA; clone_size: many; v_call: TRBV7-8; cdr3_aa: CASSLSGTQTNTEAFF; cdr3_nt: TGTGCCAGCAGCCTTTCCGGGACACAGACGAACACTGAAGCTTTCTTT
j_call: TRBJ1-2; d_call: TRBD1; clone_size: few; v_call: TRBV7-2; cdr3_aa: CASIWTGNSYGYTF; cdr3_nt: TGTGCCAGCATTTGGACAGGGAACTCCTATGGCTACACCTTC
j_call: TRBJ2-1; d_call: NA; clone_size: few; v_call: TRBV7-2; cdr3_aa: CASSFGGPLNEQFF; cdr3_nt: TGTGCCAGCAGCTTTGGCGGGCCTCTCAATGAGCAGTTCTTC